Following are 11 T cell receptor beta chains from one sample sequenced in a study of T-cell reconstitution after alpha-beta-depleted transplantation in children (dated by TCRdb to the mid-2010s). The treatment or condition label, read with the paper, signifies: allogeneic hematopoietic cell transplantation with graft depleted of TCRalphabeta T cells and CD19 B cells. The library was generated by PCR. Sequencing used an Illumina HiSeq 2500. Molecular barcoding was employed in the preparation of TCR libraries, with unique molecular identifiers being used to normalize TCRbeta repertoire quantification. TCRdb passed the public sequencing reads through fastp at Q25 and MiXCR, retaining productive beta sequences. Rows with a matching CDR3 protein are joined into one entry that keeps the most common DNA and genes. This sample gives approximately 980,000 distinct CDR3 sequences in total; about 29% of them show up just once. Clones ranked in the top ten supply over 25% of the sample.

This material consisted of PBMCs, mostly from graft donor cells, taken 360 days after TCRalphabeta/CD19-depleted stem cell transplant. The receptors originated from a boy in the first two years of life who had a stem cell transplant for SCID, so the T cells may come from the graft donor.

The chain carries TRBV5-1 and TRBJ2-1; 7 nucleotides match TRBD1. Trimming cost V 4 bases and J 8 bases; bases outside gene matches: 15. Germline V CDR1 and CDR2: SGHRS, YFSETQ. This CDR3 contains 16 residues. The CDR3 here is CASSAHLDRVWDEQFF. The CDR3 DNA is TGCGCCAGCAGCGCGCATTTAGACAGGGTTTGGGATGAGCAGTTCTTC.

This rearrangement joins TRBV6-5 to TRBJ1-2; D is ambiguous. V lost 2 bases and J lost 4, with 11 bases in between. Looked up from germline, CDR1 is MNHEY and CDR2 is SVGAGI. The CDR3 is 14 residues long. CDR3 amino acids: CASSYDGRAYGYTF. In DNA form, the CDR3 reads TGTGCCAGCAGTTACGATGGCAGAGCCTATGGCTACACCTTC.

The chain carries TRBV20-1 and TRBJ2-7; 10 bases are a match to TRBD1. Germline CDR1 DFQATT, CDR2 SNEGSKA (reference sequence). V was pared by 5 bases and J by 4 bases, with 5 bases of the junction left unmatched. CDR3 length: 13 residues. CDR3 residues: CSAWTGGEYEQYF. The CDR3 DNA reads as TGCAGTGCTTGGACAGGGGGGGAATACGAGCAGTACTTC.

The J gene is TRBJ2-3, the V gene TRBV6-2 or TRBV6-3; 8 bases match TRBD1. J was trimmed by 4 bases and V by 6 bases; bases with no gene match: 6. There are 14 residues in the CDR3. Germline CDR1 and CDR2: MNHEY and SVGEGT. CDR3 nucleotide sequence: TGTGCCAGCAGGCCGGGACAGGTCTCAGATACGCAGTATTTT. Translating it yields CASRPGQVSDTQYF.

A word on this clonotype: This may come from a read error, since a much larger clone is one base off. The rearrangement links TRBV2 to TRBJ2-7; TRBD1 matches at 7 bases. After removal of 8 bases from V and 2 bases from J, the junction contained 0 bases not matched to a gene. The length of the CDR3 is 11 residues. Germline assignment: CDR1 SNHLY and CDR2 FYNNEI. In DNA form, the CDR3 reads TGTGCCAGCGGACAGGCCTACGAGCAGTACTTC. It specifies CASGQAYEQYF.

CDR3 bases: TGTGCCAGCAGTGTCGAACAAACAGGGGACACTGAAGCTTTCTTT. It translates to CASSVEQTGDTEAFF. The gene calls are TRBV6-4 and TRBJ1-1; 7 nucleotides match TRBD1. The CDR3 extends over 15 amino acids. The junction had 8 bases not matched to a gene; V was cut back by 4 bases and J by 3 bases. Per germline, CDR1 MRHNA and CDR2 SNTAGT.

The J gene is TRBJ1-2, the V gene TRBV20-1; D gene unclear. Trimming shortened V by 0 bases and J by 4 bases, and 9 bases separated the two germline ends. The CDR3 is made up of 13 amino acids. From germline, CDR1 is DFQATT and CDR2 SNEGSKA (reference sequence). The CDR3: CSARDLKGYGYTF. CDR3 DNA sequence: TGCAGTGCTAGAGACCTAAAGGGCTATGGCTACACCTTC.

The genes are TRBV20-1 and TRBJ2-7; perhaps TRBD1 as D (5 bases). Germline values: CDR1 DFQATT, CDR2 SNEGSKA (reference sequence). The length of the CDR3 is 13 residues. V lost 5 bases and J 0 bases, leaving 11 bases between the germline ends. CDR3 region: CSAETDTSYEQYF. The CDR3 DNA follows: TGCAGTGCTGAAACGGACACCTCCTACGAGCAGTACTTC.

The genes are TRBV5-1 and TRBJ1-1; a possible D gene is TRBD1 (5 bases). Trimming removed 1 base at V and 3 bases at J, with 13 bases between. Germline V gives CDR1 SGHRS, CDR2 YFSETQ. This CDR3 contains 15 residues. CDR3 in DNA: TGCGCCAGCAGCTTGCGACCGGGGGTGGACACTGAAGCTTTCTTT. Translation gives CASSLRPGVDTEAFF. The full variable domain, its missing parts supplied by reference TRBV5-1 and TRBJ1-1, is KAGVTQTPRYLIKTRGQQVTLSCSPISGHRSVSWYQQTPGQGLQFLFEYFSETQRNKGNFPGRFSGRQFSNSRSEMNVSTLELGDSALYLCASSLRPGVDTEAFFGQGTRLTVV.

The CDR3 DNA reads TGCAGTGCTAGACTATCTTGGACAGGGGCCTACGAGCAGTACTTC. Translated: CSARLSWTGAYEQYF. The rearrangement links TRBV20-1 to TRBJ2-7; 9 bases fit TRBD1. V was clipped by 2 bases and J by 2 bases; unmatched bases: 7. Germline CDR1 DFQATT, CDR2 SNEGSKA (reference sequence). This CDR3 has 15 residues.

This chain joins TRBV25-1 and TRBJ1-1; D not certain. Germline V gene sequence: CDR1 MGHDK, CDR2 SYGVNS. V was cut by 1 base and J by 0 bases, with 12 bases left in between. CDR3 length: 16 amino acids. The CDR3 DNA is TGTGCCAGCAGTGAATCTAGGCCAGGCCTGAACACTGAAGCTTTCTTT. Amino acids: CASSESRPGLNTEAFF.